The 9 T cell receptor beta chains below come from one sample, sequenced in a study of T cells in localized non-small cell lung cancer (dated by TCRdb to 2019 to 2021). Receptors were amplified or captured by the immunoSEQ multiplex PCR assay. TCRdb holds this immuneACCESS table with in-frame rearrangements only. Some clones are missing; in checked studies, unresolved V genes explain under half, and the rest has no known cause. The sample data list roughly 17,000 clones, and 80% to 90% of these were observed just once. The top ten clonotypes cover about 35% of the sample. Sequences were derived from peripheral blood, sampled before any cancer treatment. All receptors come from an older male donor with stage III lung adenocarcinoma.

J is TRBJ2-1 and V is TRBV4-2; 11 positions match TRBD2. The junction had 5 bases not matched to a gene; V was cut back by 3 bases and J by 1 base. There are 17 residues in the CDR3. Germline V CDR1 and CDR2: LGHNA, YNFKEQ. The CDR3 loop reads CASSHQTSGGSYNEQFF. As DNA, the CDR3 is TGTGCCAGCAGCCACCAAACTAGCGGGGGTTCCTACAATGAGCAGTTCTTC.

The gene calls are TRBV30 and TRBJ2-7; TRBD2 might be the D (5 bases). Trimming left V 2 bases short and J 2 bases short, with 10 bases between. This CDR3 has 13 residues. CDR1 is GTSNPN and CDR2 is SVGIG in the germline V gene (reference sequence). The CDR3 coding sequence is TGTGCCTGGAGTCCGGGGAATGCCTACGAGCAGTACTTC. Translating gives CAWSPGNAYEQYF.

Only a few counts were recorded for this clone. The genes are TRBV11-2 and TRBJ2-3; tentative D call: TRBD2 (6 bases). V lost 3 bases to trimming and J lost 0 bases, with 10 bases between them. CDR3 length equals 15 residues. The germline CDR1 and CDR2 sequences are SGHAT and FQNNGV. In DNA form, the CDR3 reads TGTGCCAGCAGCTTGGCCGGGGGAAGCACAGATACGCAGTATTTT. Protein sequence: CASSLAGGSTDTQYF.

The chain has TRBV9 and TRBJ2-3; TRBD2 aligns across 10 bases. This CDR3 is 17 amino acids long. V lost 4 bases to trimming and J lost 1 base; unmatched junction nucleotides: 9. Germline CDR1 reads SGDLS; CDR2 reads YYNGEE. CDR3 residues: CASSPSTGLAGTDTQYF. The DNA for the CDR3 is TGTGCCAGCAGCCCCTCGACAGGACTAGCGGGCACAGATACGCAGTATTTT.

The chain combines TRBV19 with TRBJ1-1; maybe TRBD1 (6 bases). The CDR3 is 15 residues long. Trimming took 5 bases from V and 2 from J, leaving 15 bases between them. The germline V gene encodes CDR1 LNHDA and CDR2 SQIVND (reference sequence). The CDR3 region has the DNA TGTGCCAGTAGTCCACTCGACAGGAGAAACACTGAAGCTTTCTTT. Residues: CASSPLDRRNTEAFF. Combining the CDR3 with reference TRBV19 and TRBJ1-1 gives the whole variable domain DGGITQSPKYLFRKEGQNVTLSCEQNLNHDAMYWYRQDPGQGLRLIYYSQIVNDFQKGDIAEGYSVSREKKESFPLTVTSAQKNPTAFYLCASSPLDRRNTEAFFGQGTRLTVV.

J is TRBJ1-2 and V is TRBV7-2; D is unclear. This CDR3 is 12 amino acids long. The V gene's germline CDR1 is SGHTA and CDR2 FQGNSA. Here the CDR3 reads CYCSESGYGYTF. CDR3 in DNA: TGTTACTGTTCCGAATCTGGCTATGGCTACACCTTC.

The V call is TRBV27, the J call TRBJ2-7, with 10 bases lining up with TRBD1. Germline V gene data show CDR1 as MNHEY and CDR2 as SMNVEV (reference sequence). Trimming cost V 5 bases and J 5 bases; bases outside gene matches: 6. The CDR3 has 14 residues. CDR3 in amino acids: CASSAGDRGNEQYF. The DNA for the CDR3 is TGTGCCAGCAGTGCCGGGGACAGGGGAAACGAGCAGTACTTC.

The chain has TRBV5-6 and TRBJ1-5; D call uncertain. The CDR3 spans 13 residues. Germline CDR1 SGHDT, CDR2 YYEEEE. Trimming removed 0 bases from V and 4 bases from J, with 5 bases in between. The CDR3 DNA reads as TGTGCCAGCAGCTTGGGAAGGAATCAGCCCCAGCATTTT. Translation gives CASSLGRNQPQHF.

The chain joins TRBV25-1 to TRBJ2-2, with 11 bases that match TRBD2. This CDR3 has 14 residues. From germline, CDR1 is MGHDK and CDR2 SYGVNS. The J segment lost 6 bases and the V segment lost 6 bases, leaving 3 bases of the junction unmatched. The CDR3 is CASRIAGGPGELFF. The CDR3 DNA is TGTGCCAGCAGAATAGCGGGGGGGCCCGGGGAGCTGTTTTTT.